This is a list of T cell receptor beta chains from one sample in a study of cytomegalovirus exposure and HLA in healthy donors. The data were produced by immunoSEQ multiplex PCR, yet TCRdb's version contains in-frame clones alone and is incomplete. The data hold 100,000 to 120,000 clones, with 12% to 15% observed a single time. The sample was PBMCs. These receptors came from a female donor in good health and CMV-seronegative. Both conserved end residues are part of each CDR3. A D gene is named only where the DNA matches it firmly. A row's size may be missing; if present it is once, few, many or a size class.

v_call	j_call	clone_size	d_call	cdr3_nt	cdr3_aa
TRBV6-5	TRBJ2-7	few	.	TGTGCCAGCAGCGCAGGGCCCGGGTTGTACTTC	CASSAGPGLYF
TRBV30	TRBJ2-3	few	TRBD2	TGTGCCTGGAGTGTTCGAGCGGGGGGGTACACAGATACGCAGTATTTT	CAWSVRAGGYTDTQYF
TRBV14	TRBJ1-5	.	.	TGTGCCAGCAGCCAAGCTGGAGTAGAGCAGCCCCAGCATTTT	CASSQAGVEQPQHF
TRBV4-3	TRBJ1-2	few	.	TGCGCCAGCAGCCAAGATAGGGGGTACTATGGCTACACCTTC	CASSQDRGYYGYTF
TRBV5-1	TRBJ1-4	few	TRBD1	TGCGCCAGCAGCTCAGGACAGGGAGGAGGTGAAAAACTGTTTTTT	CASSSGQGGGEKLFF
TRBV7-6	TRBJ1-5	.	TRBD1	TGTGCCAGCAGCGTGGGACAGGGAAATCAGCCCCAGCATTTT	CASSVGQGNQPQHF
TRBV5-4	TRBJ2-7	few	.	TGTGCCAGCAGCGCATCGACAGGACGTGAGCAGTACTTC	CASSASTGREQYF
TRBV11-2	TRBJ2-7	.	.	TGTGCCAGCAGCTTAGATTTTACAGACACCTACGAGCAGTACTTC	CASSLDFTDTYEQYF
TRBV6-6	TRBJ1-1	.	.	TGTGCCAGCACCCGCTCTCTGTCCGGGAGAGCTTTCTTT	CASTRSLSGRAFF
TRBV6-5	TRBJ2-7	.	.	TGTGCCAGCAGTCTATCACGGGACTCCTACGAGCAGTACTTC	CASSLSRDSYEQYF
TRBV30	TRBJ1-3	.	.	TGTGCCGGTAACGGGGGGGCCTACTCTGGAAACACCATATATTTT	CAGNGGAYSGNTIYF
TRBV4-3	TRBJ1-2	.	.	TGCGCCAGCAGCCAAGGCGGACAGAGATACTATGGCTACACCTTC	CASSQGGQRYYGYTF
TRBV5-6	TRBJ1-5	.	TRBD1	TGTGCCAGCAGCTTGGCCAGGGACAGGCGTCAGCCCCAGCATTTT	CASSLARDRRQPQHF
TRBV4-1	TRBJ1-2	.	.	TGCGCCAGCAGCCAAGGCGTCGGCTATGGCTACACCTTC	CASSQGVGYGYTF
TRBV7-3	TRBJ2-2	.	TRBD2	TGTGCCAGCAGCCAAGCGGGAGTCCCCGGGGAGCTGTTTTTT	CASSQAGVPGELFF
TRBV6-4	TRBJ2-3	few	.	TGTGCCAGCAGTGAGTTAGCATCCACAGATACGCAGTATTTT	CASSELASTDTQYF
TRBV6-6	TRBJ2-2	.	TRBD1	TGTGCCAGCGGGTGGCAGGGGGCCACCGGGGAGCTGTTTTTT	CASGWQGATGELFF
TRBV28	TRBJ1-5	few	.	TGTGCCAGCAGTACAGGGTTTCAGCCCCAGCATTTT	CASSTGFQPQHF
TRBV7-6	TRBJ2-4	.	.	TGTGCCAGCAGCCCCGCGGGGTTGTCAACACTAGCCAAAAACATTCAGTACTTC	CASSPAGLSTLAKNIQYF
TRBV20-1	TRBJ1-2	few	TRBD1	TGCAGCACCTGGACAGGGCTTGGCTACACCTTC	CSTWTGLGYTF
TRBV27	TRBJ2-7	.	TRBD1	TGTGCCAGCAGTCCGGACAGGGGGCGCGCCGAGCAGTACTTC	CASSPDRGRAEQYF
TRBV7-2	TRBJ2-2	.	.	TGTGCCAGCAGCCTCGGACTCCCCCGGGGTGGCGGGGAGCTGTTTTTT	CASSLGLPRGGGELFF
TRBV29-1	TRBJ1-2	.	TRBD1	TGCAGCGTTGAAGAGGGGGACAGATATGGCTACACCTTC	CSVEEGDRYGYTF
TRBV6-1	TRBJ1-3	.	.	TGTGCCACTCTTGGGGGAGGGCCAGGAAACACCATATATTTT	CATLGGGPGNTIYF
TRBV28	TRBJ1-2	.	.	TGTGCCAGCAGTTCCACAGGGAGTTATGGCTACACCTTC	CASSSTGSYGYTF
TRBV12-5	TRBJ2-3	few	.	TGTGCTAGTGGTTTGGGCACTACCCAGACGGCAGATACGCAGTATTTT	CASGLGTTQTADTQYF
TRBV25-1	TRBJ1-5	.	.	TGTGCCAGCACCCAGCGGAGGGTAGATCAGCCCCAGCATTTT	CASTQRRVDQPQHF
TRBV6-5	TRBJ1-1	.	.	TGTGCCAGCAGTTACTCCAGGGTGATGAAAGAAGCTTTCTTT	CASSYSRVMKEAFF
TRBV28	TRBJ1-2	few	TRBD1	TGTGCCAGCAGCCCGGCCGGGACAGGGGGTAGGGATGGCTACACCTTC	CASSPAGTGGRDGYTF
TRBV4-3	TRBJ1-6	.	.	TGCGCCAGCAGCCTTCAGGGGTATAATTCACCCCTCCACTTT	CASSLQGYNSPLHF
TRBV6-5	TRBJ1-2	few	TRBD1	TGTGCCAGCAGTTACCTCGGGACAGACGGTCACTATGGCTACACCTTC	CASSYLGTDGHYGYTF
TRBV13	TRBJ1-1	few	TRBD1	TGTGCCAGCAGCATCAGGACAGGCGTGACTGAAGCTTTCTTT	CASSIRTGVTEAFF
TRBV6-5	TRBJ2-5	few	TRBD2	TGTGCCAGCAGTTACGCGGGAGGAGGGGGGGAGACCCAGTACTTC	CASSYAGGGGETQYF
TRBV4-3	TRBJ2-3	.	TRBD2	TGCGCCAGCAGCCAAGGTCCCGGTCCTAGCGGGGGGCGGGATACGCAGTATTTT	CASSQGPGPSGGRDTQYF
TRBV7-2	TRBJ1-3	few	TRBD1	TGTGCCAGCAGCCCCGACAGGGGGCGCGAAAACACCATATATTTT	CASSPDRGRENTIYF
TRBV2	TRBJ1-3	few	.	TGTGCCAGCAGCCCTGTCCGAAACACCATATATTTT	CASSPVRNTIYF
TRBV4-3	TRBJ2-3	.	TRBD1	TGCGCCAGCAGCCAAGATTCGGACAGGGATACGCAGTATTTT	CASSQDSDRDTQYF
TRBV27	TRBJ1-1	few	.	TGTGCCAGCAGTTTCTTCCGCGGCACTGAAGCTTTCTTT	CASSFFRGTEAFF
TRBV7-2	TRBJ2-7	few	.	TGTGCCAGCAGCTTAGGGGGGCGGAGGTCCCACGAGCAGTACTTC	CASSLGGRRSHEQYF
TRBV6-6	TRBJ2-7	few	.	TGTGCCAGCAGTTTTGTAGGGGGCTACGAGCAGTACTTC	CASSFVGGYEQYF
TRBV7-9	TRBJ2-5	few	.	TGTGCCAGCAGCTTGAGATTTAGCGGAGAGACCCAGTACTTC	CASSLRFSGETQYF
TRBV4-3	TRBJ2-7	.	.	TGCGCCAGCAGCCAAGGCCGGCGGGACTACGAGCAGTACTTC	CASSQGRRDYEQYF
TRBV9	TRBJ2-7	few	.	TGTGCCAGCAGCGCAGGGGAAGGGTTGGAGCAGTACTTC	CASSAGEGLEQYF
TRBV9	TRBJ2-2	.	TRBD2	TGTGCCAGCAGCGTTCAGCGGGGGGCCTCCGGAACCGGGGAGCTGTTTTTT	CASSVQRGASGTGELFF
TRBV7-9	TRBJ1-3	.	TRBD1	TGTGCCAGCAGCTCGTCGGGACAGGGATTGAACACCATATATTTT	CASSSSGQGLNTIYF
TRBV25-1	TRBJ1-4	.	TRBD1	TGTGCCAGCAGTAACCCCGGGACAGGCCGTGAAAAACTGTTTTTT	CASSNPGTGREKLFF
TRBV25-1	TRBJ2-2	.	.	TGTGCCAGCTCCCAGGGGACCGGGGAGCTGTTTTTT	CASSQGTGELFF
TRBV19	TRBJ1-2	.	.	TGTGCCAGTAGTATTACAGAAATTAACTATGGCTACACCTTC	CASSITEINYGYTF
TRBV7-2	TRBJ2-7	.	TRBD1	TGTGCCAGCAGCTTAGATGGGACAGGGTCCCACGAGCAGTACTTC	CASSLDGTGSHEQYF
TRBV4-1	TRBJ2-7	few	.	TGCGCCAGCAGCCAAGCCCAGGGTCCAGAATCCTACGAGCAGTACTTC	CASSQAQGPESYEQYF
TRBV5-6	TRBJ2-7	.	TRBD2	TGTGCCAGCAGCTTGCTAGCGGCCTCCTACGAGCAGTACTTC	CASSLLAASYEQYF
TRBV7-2	TRBJ1-2	few	.	TGTGCCAGCAGCTTAGAGCCCTACAACTATGGCTACACCTTC	CASSLEPYNYGYTF
TRBV5-1	TRBJ2-5	few	TRBD2	TGCGCCAGCAGCTTCCGACTAGCGGGCCTACAAGAGACCCAGTACTTC	CASSFRLAGLQETQYF
TRBV28	TRBJ2-1	.	.	TGTGCCAGCAGTTCCATCGGTGGGGGCACCTACAATGAGCAGTTCTTC	CASSSIGGGTYNEQFF
TRBV7-8	TRBJ1-1	few	.	TGTGCCAGCAGCCTAGGACAGAATGTGAACACTGAAGCTTTCTTT	CASSLGQNVNTEAFF
TRBV7-9	TRBJ1-2	.	TRBD1	TGTGCCAGCAGCTTACCCCTTATAGGGACAGTACTAAACTATGGCTACACCTTC	CASSLPLIGTVLNYGYTF
TRBV7-9	TRBJ1-1	few	.	TGTGCCAGCAGCTCCTGGGGGGGTGGCACTGAAGCTTTCTTT	CASSSWGGGTEAFF
TRBV10-3	TRBJ1-1	.	.	TGTGCCATCAGTGTGGGGACATTAAACACTGAAGCTTTCTTT	CAISVGTLNTEAFF
TRBV4-2	TRBJ2-1	.	.	TGTGCCAGCAGCCAAGCGGGGACTCCATTGGTAGCGAAGCAGTTCTTC	CASSQAGTPLVAKQFF
TRBV5-1	TRBJ2-5	few	TRBD1	TGCGCCAGCAGCTCGGTGAAACAGGGGGAGACCCAGTACTTC	CASSSVKQGETQYF